This entry lists 24 T cell receptor beta chains sequenced from one sample in a study of T cells in localized non-small cell lung cancer. The data were produced by immunoSEQ multiplex PCR, yet TCRdb's version contains in-frame clones alone and is incomplete. The profile covers 45,000 to 55,000 clones, with just over 85% appearing a single time and under 20% taken by the ten largest. The specimen was peripheral blood, collected before any cancer treatment. These receptors all come from a male donor older than 55 with stage III squamous cell lung carcinoma.

Only one count was recorded for this clone. The chain is built from TRBV11-1 and TRBJ2-7; no firm D call. Trimming removed 0 bases at V and 2 bases at J, with 8 bases between. The germline gives CDR1 SGHAT, CDR2 FQDESV (reference sequence). The CDR3 sequence is 14 residues long. The CDR3 DNA reads TGTGCCAGCAGCTTAGCGGCCGGACCCTACGAGCAGTACTTC. Residues: CASSLAAGPYEQYF.

The chain carries TRBV6-6 and TRBJ2-1; D possibly corresponds to TRBD2 (5 bases). V lost 8 bases to trimming and J lost 5 bases, with 16 bases between them. This CDR3 is 14 amino acids long. CDR1 and CDR2 from the germline V gene are MNHNY and SVGAGI (reference sequence). The DNA of the CDR3 is TGTGCCAGCGTGAGAGGAGGCCCCGACAATGAGCAGTTCTTC. Translating gives CASVRGGPDNEQFF.

There are a few counts of this clone. The V gene is TRBV6-5, the J gene TRBJ1-2; D remains ambiguous. The germline V gene has CDR1 MNHEY and CDR2 SVGAGI. V dropped 6 bases and J dropped 4 bases, with 9 bases sitting between them. The CDR3 has 12 residues. In DNA form, the CDR3 reads TGTGCCAGCAGCGATTCTGGCTATGGCTACACCTTC. The encoded protein is CASSDSGYGYTF.

V gene TRBV4-3 combines with J gene TRBJ1-2; 12 bases map to TRBD1. This CDR3 is built from 16 residues. J gave up 2 bases and V 4 bases, and 5 bases lay outside the gene matches. The germline gives CDR1 LGHNA, CDR2 YSLEER. The CDR3 DNA reads as TGCGCCAGCAGCCCCCCGGGACAGGGGGCGAACTATGGCTACACCTTC. This encodes CASSPPGQGANYGYTF.

The V and J genes are TRBV6-5 and TRBJ2-7; 7 bases match TRBD1. Germline V CDR1 and CDR2: MNHEY, SVGAGI. This CDR3 comprises 15 residues. Trimming took 0 bases from V and 7 from J; bases not matched to a gene: 9. CDR3 protein: CASSYSRPAGGEQYF. As DNA, the CDR3 is TGTGCCAGCAGTTACTCGCGACCGGCAGGGGGTGAGCAGTACTTC.

The V and J genes are TRBV2 and TRBJ1-5; D might be TRBD1 (5 bases). Trimming cost V 3 bases and J 2 bases, with 8 bases left between them. Germline values: CDR1 SNHLY, CDR2 FYNNEI. The CDR3 sequence is 14 residues long. CDR3 loop: CASSEGEGNQPQHF. CDR3 sequence (DNA): TGTGCCAGCAGTGAGGGGGAGGGCAATCAGCCCCAGCATTTT.

The chain combines TRBV28 with TRBJ1-5; D gene uncertain. CDR3 length: 15 residues. The V end was cut by 6 bases, the J end by 0 bases, with 12 bases between. The germline CDR1 and CDR2 sequences are MDHEN and SYDVKM. This CDR3 reads CASRSDVHSNQPQHF. For the CDR3, the DNA is TGTGCCAGCAGATCCGACGTTCATAGCAATCAGCCCCAGCATTTT.

This clone was detected once. The chain uses TRBV5-1 and TRBJ1-5; D unresolved. V lost 0 bases, J lost 5 bases, and 6 bases lay in between. There are 13 residues in the CDR3. Germline V gene sequence: CDR1 SGHRS, CDR2 YFSETQ. The CDR3: CASSLDSYQPQHF. The CDR3 DNA sequence: TGCGCCAGCAGCTTGGACAGTTATCAGCCCCAGCATTTT.

This sequence joins TRBV5-6 and TRBJ2-1; the D gene is possibly TRBD2 (5 bases). The CDR3 loop spans 15 amino acids. Germline V gene sequence: CDR1 SGHDT, CDR2 YYEEEE. Trimming removed 1 base at V and 0 bases at J, with 8 bases between. CDR3 amino acids: CASSLLGSSYNEQFF. CDR3 DNA: TGTGCCAGCAGCTTGCTAGGGAGCTCCTACAATGAGCAGTTCTTC.

A single count supports this clone. The genes are TRBV25-1 and TRBJ1-1; D perhaps matches TRBD1 (6 bases). This CDR3 region has 15 residues. CDR1 and CDR2 from the germline V gene are MGHDK and SYGVNS. The germline V and J ends were trimmed by 0 bases and 5 bases, with 13 bases remaining between them. The DNA of the CDR3 is TGTGCCAGCAGTGAATATCTAGGGGGGACTACTGAAGCTTTCTTT. It yields the protein CASSEYLGGTTEAFF.

This clone has only one observation. This chain connects TRBV18 to TRBJ1-2; maybe TRBD1 (5 bases). This CDR3 spans 13 amino acids. Germline V gives CDR1 KGHSH, CDR2 LQKENI. Trimming pared 2 bases from V and 8 bases from J, leaving 12 bases between. In DNA, the CDR3 is TGTGCCAGCTCACCAGCTATCAGGGACGGCTACACCTTC. It encodes CASSPAIRDGYTF.

The sample holds one count of this clone. This chain uses TRBV4-1 with TRBJ2-2, with 9 bases lining up with TRBD1. This CDR3 region has 15 residues. The junction had 1 base not matched to a gene; V was cut back by 2 bases and J by 3 bases. The germline CDR1 and CDR2 sequences are MGHRA and YSYEKL. The CDR3 DNA reads as TGCGCCAGCAGCCAAAACAGGGGGCACACCGGGGAGCTGTTTTTT. Translating gives CASSQNRGHTGELFF.

The rearrangement links TRBV10-3 to TRBJ2-2; the D is unclear. Trimming took off 2 bases at V and 0 bases at J, with 10 bases between the two ends. Germline V gene data show CDR1 as ENHRY and CDR2 as SYGVKD. The CDR3 consists of 16 residues. Written as DNA, the CDR3 is TGTGCCATCAGTGAGATGGACCTCTCGAACACCGGGGAGCTGTTTTTT. It is translated as CAISEMDLSNTGELFF.

This chain uses TRBV18 with TRBJ2-7, with D maybe TRBD2 (6 bases). The CDR3 contains 19 residues. The V end was cut by 3 bases, the J end by 2 bases, with 26 bases between. The germline V gene has CDR1 KGHSH and CDR2 LQKENI. This chain's CDR3 is CASSPAGPTVPELTYEQYF. The CDR3 bases are TGTGCCAGCTCACCTGCGGGGCCGACAGTCCCAGAACTAACCTACGAGCAGTACTTC.

The chain recombines TRBV30 with TRBJ2-5; 10 nucleotides match TRBD1. The V gene end was trimmed by 5 bases and the J gene end by 4 bases; junction bases not matched to a gene: 10. This CDR3 is 15 amino acids long. CDR1 GTSNPN and CDR2 SVGIG come from the germline V gene (reference sequence). This chain's CDR3 is CAWGPGQGSGETQYF. In DNA, the CDR3 is TGTGCCTGGGGGCCGGGACAGGGGTCGGGAGAGACCCAGTACTTC. Complete variable domain (other parts from reference TRBV30 and TRBJ2-5): SQTIHQWPATLVQPVGSPLSLECTVEGTSNPNLYWYRQAAGRGLQLLFYSVGIGQISSEVPQNLSASRPQDRQFILSSKKLLLSDSGFYLCAWGPGQGSGETQYFGPGTRLLVL.

V is TRBV19 and J is TRBJ2-1; TRBD2 agrees at 13 bases. The CDR3 is made up of 14 amino acids. Germline V gene data show CDR1 as LNHDA and CDR2 as SQIVND (reference sequence). Trimming at V came to 10 bases and at J to 4 bases, leaving 4 bases not matched to a gene. CDR3 loop: CATQGLAGYNEQFF. CDR3 sequence (DNA): TGTGCCACCCAGGGACTAGCGGGATACAATGAGCAGTTCTTC. The full variable domain, completed using reference TRBV19 and TRBJ2-1, is DGGITQSPKYLFRKEGQNVTLSCEQNLNHDAMYWYRQDPGQGLRLIYYSQIVNDFQKGDIAEGYSVSREKKESFPLTVTSAQKNPTAFYLCATQGLAGYNEQFFGPGTRLTVL.

The chain couples TRBV5-1 to TRBJ1-2; TRBD1 agrees at 11 bases. This CDR3 is 17 amino acids long. V shed 0 bases and J 2 bases; nucleotides not matched to a gene: 6. CDR1 is SGHRS and CDR2 is YFSETQ in the germline V gene. This chain's CDR3 is CASSLGPGQGGNYGYTF. The CDR3 DNA reads as TGCGCCAGCAGCTTGGGACCGGGACAGGGGGGAAACTATGGCTACACCTTC.

The rearrangement links TRBV7-9 to TRBJ1-1; a possible D gene is TRBD1 (5 bases). CDR3 length: 13 residues. Deletions cut 9 bases from V and 8 bases from J, with 19 bases between. Germline CDR1 and CDR2: SEHNR and FQNEAQ (reference sequence). The CDR3 DNA reads as TGTGCCAGAGCTTCAGCCCAGGGATGCGAAGCTTTCTTT. It translates to CARASAQGCEAFF.

The chain is built from TRBV7-3 and TRBJ2-1, with D tentatively TRBD1 or TRBD2 (5 bases each). This CDR3 is 14 amino acids long. V was shortened by 5 bases and J by 5 bases, with 13 bases between the two germline ends. Looked up from germline, CDR1 is SGHTA and CDR2 is FQGTGA. As DNA, the CDR3 is TGTGCCAGCAGCCGAGGGGCACGAAACAATGAGCAGTTCTTC. It is translated as CASSRGARNNEQFF. The whole variable domain, remainder taken from reference TRBV7-3 and TRBJ2-1, is GAGVSQTPSNKVTEKGKYVELRCDPISGHTALYWYRQSLGQGPEFLIYFQGTGAADDSGLPNDRFFAVRPEGSVSTLKIQRTERGDSAVYLCASSRGARNNEQFFGPGTRLTVL.

The V and J genes are TRBV30 and TRBJ1-4, with a weak D call TRBD1 (6 bases). Looked up from germline, CDR1 is GTSNPN and CDR2 is SVGIG (reference sequence). The V end lost 2 bases, the J end lost 13 bases, and 17 bases lay between the germline ends. The CDR3 has 13 residues. CDR3 DNA: TGTGCCTGGAGTCACTTACAGGGAGGAGTACTGTTTTTT. This gives the protein CAWSHLQGGVLFF.

This chain uses TRBV19 with TRBJ2-7, with 8 bases lining up with TRBD2. The V gene's germline CDR1 is LNHDA and CDR2 SQIVND (reference sequence). V shed 1 base, J shed 1 base, and the junction held 0 bases outside the gene matches. The CDR3 loop spans 14 amino acids. The CDR3 region is CASSIASGSYEQYF. CDR3 coding DNA: TGTGCCAGTAGTATAGCTAGCGGGTCCTACGAGCAGTACTTC.

V and J are TRBV27 and TRBJ2-6; D is possibly TRBD2 (5 bases). Germline V gene data show CDR1 as MNHEY and CDR2 as SMNVEV (reference sequence). With 0 bases removed from V and 0 bases from J, the gap between germline ends came to 6 bases. This CDR3 has 16 amino acids. The CDR3 protein is CASSLSDYSGANVLTF. CDR3 coding DNA: TGTGCCAGCAGTTTATCTGACTACTCTGGGGCCAACGTCCTGACTTTC.

This rearrangement joins TRBV27 to TRBJ1-1; the D is unclear. The CDR3 loop spans 13 amino acids. V shed 6 bases and J shed 3 bases, with 11 bases lying between them. In germline, CDR1 is MNHEY, CDR2 SMNVEV (reference sequence). CDR3 sequence: CASSPPGDTEAFF. DNA for the CDR3: TGTGCCAGCAGCCCCCCGGGCGACACTGAAGCTTTCTTT.

This clone was detected only once. The V gene is TRBV29-1, the J gene TRBJ2-1; TRBD1 matches at 8 bases. Germline CDR1 and CDR2: SQVTM and ANQGSEA. The ends lost 8 bases at V and 3 bases at J; junction bases unmatched: 9. The CDR3 extends over 14 amino acids. CDR3 nucleotide sequence: TGCAGCTTCCTTCGACAGGGGTTCTACAATGAGCAGTTCTTC. Protein sequence: CSFLRQGFYNEQFF.